The 32 T cell receptor beta chains in this list originate from one sample, sequenced in a study of T cell responses to AZD1222 COVID-19 vaccine. TCRdb's table, derived via immunoSEQ multiplex PCR, lists solely in-frame clones and lacks some. The sample has approximately 160,000 clones, 85% to 95% seen once. Sequencing was performed on peripheral blood, taken on day 0 of AZD1222 vaccination. These TCRs come from an adult in good health.

The J gene is TRBJ2-3, the V gene TRBV5-4, with a tentative D call TRBD2 (7 bases). With 10 bases removed from V and 2 bases from J, the gap between germline ends came to 14 bases. Germline V gives CDR1 SGHNT, CDR2 YYREEE (reference sequence). This CDR3 is 13 amino acids long. The CDR3 loop is CAGGREPTDTQYF. CDR3 coding DNA: TGTGCCGGGGGGCGGGAGCCCACAGATACGCAGTATTTT.

CDR3 residues: CASSKPRKGAGGNTIYF. The CDR3 DNA reads TGTGCCAGCAGCAAACCCAGAAAGGGGGCAGGTGGAAACACCATATATTTT. The J gene is TRBJ1-3, the V gene TRBV7-8; TRBD1 matches at 7 bases. Per the germline V gene, CDR1 is SGHVS and CDR2 is FQNEAQ. After removal of 5 bases from V and 3 bases from J, the junction contained 13 bases not matched to a gene. CDR3 length equals 17 residues.

The chain employs TRBV2 and TRBJ1-1; a possible D gene is TRBD1 (6 bases). The germline V gene encodes CDR1 SNHLY and CDR2 FYNNEI. V was cut by 6 bases and J by 8 bases, with 13 bases left in between. The CDR3 extends over 12 amino acids. DNA for the CDR3: TGTGCCAGCAGCAGAGAGGGACAAGAAGCTTTCTTT. Amino acids: CASSREGQEAFF.

This sequence joins TRBV5-1 and TRBJ1-3; a weak D match, TRBD1 (5 bases). The V gene's germline CDR1 is SGHRS and CDR2 YFSETQ. The CDR3 is 16 amino acids. Trimming removed 3 bases at V and 2 bases at J, with 15 bases between. As DNA, the CDR3 is TGCGCCAGCAGCTGGGACCTCCCAGGACCTGGAAACACCATATATTTT. Its protein is CASSWDLPGPGNTIYF. The whole variable domain, filled in from reference TRBV5-1 and TRBJ1-3, reads KAGVTQTPRYLIKTRGQQVTLSCSPISGHRSVSWYQQTPGQGLQFLFEYFSETQRNKGNFPGRFSGRQFSNSRSEMNVSTLELGDSALYLCASSWDLPGPGNTIYFGEGSWLTVV.

This chain links TRBV12-3 or TRBV12-4 with TRBJ1-2, with TRBD1 matching over 7 bases. With V trimmed by 3 bases and J by 10 bases, 5 bases remained unmatched. The CDR3 consists of 12 residues. This CDR3 reads CASSFSTGPYTF. Here the CDR3 DNA reads TGTGCCAGCAGTTTCTCGACAGGGCCCTACACCTTC.

This clone has a handful of counts. The V call is TRBV9, the J call TRBJ1-4; 7 bases map to TRBD1. The germline V gene encodes CDR1 SGDLS and CDR2 YYNGEE. The CDR3 is 15 residues long. With V trimmed by 4 bases and J by 4 bases, 7 bases remained unmatched. This CDR3 reads CASSYSGTVNEKLFF. In DNA form, the CDR3 reads TGTGCCAGCAGCTACTCCGGGACAGTTAATGAAAAACTGTTTTTT.

The chain's CDR3 is CASSSLRDINQPQHF. The CDR3 DNA is TGTGCCAGTAGTTCCCTCCGGGACATCAATCAGCCCCAGCATTTT. The gene calls are TRBV19 and TRBJ1-5, with TRBD1 as a possible D gene (6 bases). In germline, CDR1 is LNHDA, CDR2 SQIVND (reference sequence). The CDR3 is made up of 15 amino acids. Trimming removed 5 bases at V and 3 bases at J, with 14 bases between. The whole variable domain, filled in from reference TRBV19 and TRBJ1-5, reads DGGITQSPKYLFRKEGQNVTLSCEQNLNHDAMYWYRQDPGQGLRLIYYSQIVNDFQKGDIAEGYSVSREKKESFPLTVTSAQKNPTAFYLCASSSLRDINQPQHFGDGTRLSIL.

J is TRBJ1-3 and V is TRBV5-1, with 9 bases identical to TRBD1. The CDR3 is 18 residues long. J gave up 3 bases and V 0 bases, and 10 bases lay outside the gene matches. Germline V gene data show CDR1 as SGHRS and CDR2 as YFSETQ. This chain's CDR3 is CASSLVSGQGMGGNTIYF. CDR3 nucleotides: TGCGCCAGCAGCTTGGTGTCGGGACAGGGAATGGGTGGAAACACCATATATTTT.

This chain's CDR3 is CASRSNERRGTGELFF. The CDR3, as DNA: TGTGCCAGCAGATCAAATGAGAGGAGGGGCACCGGGGAGCTGTTTTTT. The chain carries TRBV28 and TRBJ2-2, with a possible D match to TRBD2 (6 bases). Germline V gene lookup returns CDR1 MDHEN and CDR2 SYDVKM. This CDR3 has 16 amino acids. Trimming took 6 bases from V and 4 from J, leaving 18 bases between them.

V gene TRBV10-3 combines with J gene TRBJ2-3, with TRBD2 matching over 7 bases. V was clipped by 10 bases and J by 1 base; unmatched bases: 17. The CDR3 runs 17 residues. Germline values: CDR1 ENHRY, CDR2 SYGVKD. The CDR3 bases are TGTGCCACCCGGCAAGAGGTGGGGGGGATTCGCACAGATACGCAGTATTTT. Protein product: CATRQEVGGIRTDTQYF.

The rearrangement joins TRBV6-1 to TRBJ1-3; unclear D gene. The length of the CDR3 is 12 residues. Germline V CDR1 and CDR2: MNHNS, SASEGT. V was pared by 2 bases and J by 4 bases, with 3 bases between. CDR3 protein: CASSEWGNTIYF. CDR3 sequence (DNA): TGTGCCAGCAGTGAATGGGGAAACACCATATATTTT.

The chain recombines TRBV28 with TRBJ1-4; no definite D call. Germline V lookup: CDR1 MDHEN, CDR2 SYDVKM. There are 13 residues in the CDR3. V was clipped by 5 bases and J by 0 bases, with 4 bases between them. CDR3 protein: CASSTTTNEKLFF. CDR3 nucleotides: TGTGCCAGCAGTACAACAACTAATGAAAAACTGTTTTTT.

The V gene is TRBV6-5, the J gene TRBJ1-5, with unresolved D. The CDR3 is 12 amino acids. V shed 6 bases and J shed 4 bases, with 7 bases lying between them. Germline V CDR1 and CDR2: MNHEY, SVGAGI. Written as DNA, the CDR3 is TGTGCCAGCAGCGGGTCTAATCAGCCCCAGCATTTT. Encoded protein: CASSGSNQPQHF.

The rearrangement joins TRBV20-1 to TRBJ2-1, with D perhaps TRBD2 (6 bases). Per the germline V gene, CDR1 is DFQATT and CDR2 is SNEGSKA (reference sequence). V shed 6 bases and J shed 4 bases, with 16 bases lying between them. CDR3 length: 14 residues. For the CDR3, the DNA is TGCAGTGCCAGTCTAGCGACGGCTTACAATGAGCAGTTCTTC. Translating it yields CSASLATAYNEQFF.

The rearrangement uses TRBV7-8 and TRBJ1-4, with 9 bases fitting TRBD1. This CDR3 has 14 amino acids. In germline, CDR1 is SGHVS, CDR2 FQNEAQ. Trimming removed 4 bases from V and 8 bases from J; junction bases left unmatched: 5. The CDR3 DNA sequence: TGTGCCAGCAGCTGGGGACAGGGATACGAAAAACTGTTTTTT. It is translated as CASSWGQGYEKLFF.

The chain couples TRBV3-1 (or the pseudogene TRBV3-2) to TRBJ1-2, with no clear D. This CDR3 comprises 14 residues. V dropped 2 bases and J dropped 8 bases, with 15 bases sitting between them. CDR1 is LGHDT, CDR2 YNNKEL, per germline (reference sequence). CDR3 in DNA: TGTGCCAGCAGCCAATTGACTTGGACCCAGGGCTACACCTTC. This encodes CASSQLTWTQGYTF.

This sequence joins TRBV30 and TRBJ2-7; no clear D gene. Germline CDR1 and CDR2: GTSNPN and SVGIG (reference sequence). CDR3 length equals 8 residues. V lost 6 bases, J lost 6 bases, and 3 bases lay in between. Written as DNA, the CDR3 is TGTGCCTGTTGCGAGCAGTACTTC. Protein product: CACCEQYF. Looking up the rest from reference TRBV30 and TRBJ2-7 gives the full variable domain: SQTIHQWPATLVQPVGSPLSLECTVEGTSNPNLYWYRQAAGRGLQLLFYSVGIGQISSEVPQNLSASRPQDRQFILSSKKLLLSDSGFYLCACCEQYFGPGTRLTVT.

The CDR3: CASTQRSLNEKLFF. The CDR3 DNA reads as TGTGCCAGCACCCAACGGAGTCTTAATGAAAAACTGTTTTTT. The chain recombines TRBV6-6 with TRBJ1-4; D remains unclear. Trimming cost V 7 bases and J 4 bases, with 13 bases left between them. The CDR3 sequence is 14 residues long. Germline CDR1 reads MNHNY; CDR2 reads SVGAGI (reference sequence).

The chain uses TRBV29-1 and TRBJ2-7, with 7 positions matching TRBD1. The CDR3 is 12 residues long. Germline CDR1 SQVTM, CDR2 ANQGSEA. V shed 7 bases, J shed 2 bases, and the junction held 5 bases outside the gene matches. The CDR3 coding sequence is TGCAGCGGGGACCAGGGGGCCTACGAGCAGTACTTC. Translation: CSGDQGAYEQYF.

V gene TRBV7-6 combines with J gene TRBJ2-1; 13 nucleotides agree with TRBD2. Germline lookup yields CDR1 SGHVS and CDR2 FNYEAQ. The CDR3 is 18 residues long. Trimming removed 2 bases from V and 7 bases from J; junction bases left unmatched: 11. CDR3 bases: TGTGCCAGCAGCTTACGGACTAGCGGGGGCCTTACCGGGAATGAGCAGTTCTTC. Amino acids: CASSLRTSGGLTGNEQFF.

The chain uses TRBV6-5 and TRBJ2-7; tentatively, D is TRBD1 (6 bases). Trimming stripped 10 bases from V and 0 bases from J, with 13 bases between. This CDR3 is 13 amino acids long. CDR1 and CDR2 from the germline V gene are MNHEY and SVGAGI. This CDR3 is CATQRDNSYEQYF. For the CDR3, the DNA is TGTGCCACTCAACGGGACAACTCCTACGAGCAGTACTTC.

The gene calls are TRBV2 and TRBJ2-1; 9 bases map to TRBD2. The ends lost 10 bases at V and 8 bases at J; junction bases unmatched: 12. CDR1 and CDR2 from the germline V gene are SNHLY and FYNNEI. This CDR3 is 14 amino acids long. The CDR3 region is CATGSGGPWDEQFF. The DNA of the CDR3 is TGTGCCACCGGGAGCGGGGGGCCCTGGGATGAGCAGTTCTTC.

The V gene is TRBV5-4, the J gene TRBJ1-1; D may be TRBD1 (6 bases). Trimming left V 5 bases short and J 4 bases short, with 12 bases between. The CDR3 is 13 residues long. In germline, CDR1 is SGHNT, CDR2 YYREEE (reference sequence). DNA of the CDR3: TGTGCCAGCAGTGGGACACGGGGCACTGAAGCTTTCTTT. It yields the protein CASSGTRGTEAFF.

The chain recombines TRBV7-8 with TRBJ1-4; a weak D match, TRBD1 (6 bases). Germline V gives CDR1 SGHVS, CDR2 FQNEAQ. Deletions cut 5 bases from V and 2 bases from J, with 18 bases between. This CDR3 contains 17 residues. CDR3 sequence reads: CASSHRPPGVTNEKLFF. DNA for the CDR3: TGTGCCAGCAGCCACCGACCGCCAGGGGTTACTAATGAAAAACTGTTTTTT.

This chain connects TRBV6-5 to TRBJ1-2; D might be TRBD1 (5 bases). V dropped 4 bases and J dropped 2 bases, with 8 bases sitting between them. Germline CDR1 is MNHEY and CDR2 is SVGAGI. This CDR3 spans 13 amino acids. In nucleotides, the CDR3 is TGTGCCAGCAGTTGGGGGGAGAACTATGGCTACACCTTC. This translates into CASSWGENYGYTF.

The rearrangement joins TRBV3-1 (or the pseudogene TRBV3-2) to TRBJ1-4; D might be TRBD1 (5 bases). This CDR3 is built from 17 residues. V was trimmed by 1 base and J by 2 bases, leaving 14 bases between them. Germline-derived CDR1 and CDR2 are LGHDT and YNNKEL (reference sequence). CDR3 residues: CASSQVPGRGTNEKLFF. CDR3 coding DNA: TGTGCCAGCAGCCAAGTCCCCGGGAGGGGTACTAATGAAAAACTGTTTTTT.

The V gene is TRBV10-3, the J gene TRBJ2-7; either TRBD1 or TRBD2 may supply D (5 bases each). Germline-derived CDR1 and CDR2 are ENHRY and SYGVKD. This CDR3 comprises 13 residues. V lost 1 base and J 9 bases, leaving 13 bases between the germline ends. DNA for the CDR3: TGTGCCATCAGTGAGTTGGGGCTCCGGGGGCAGTACTTC. Its translation is CAISELGLRGQYF.

This chain uses TRBV15 with TRBJ2-2; 13 bases fit TRBD2. The germline V gene encodes CDR1 LNHNV and CDR2 YYDKDF (reference sequence). The CDR3 totals 16 residues. V shed 5 bases, J shed 5 bases, and the junction held 5 bases outside the gene matches. CDR3 sequence: CATSARLAGGTGELFF. In DNA, the CDR3 is TGTGCCACCAGCGCCCGACTAGCGGGGGGTACCGGGGAGCTGTTTTTT.

The rearrangement links TRBV18 to TRBJ1-5; 7 bases match TRBD1. The length of the CDR3 is 18 residues. In germline, CDR1 is KGHSH, CDR2 LQKENI. V lost 4 bases to trimming and J lost 4 bases; unmatched junction nucleotides: 16. CDR3 in DNA: TGTGCCAGCTCACGAATGGCGATTCAGGGGGTGCCTAATCAGCCCCAGCATTTT. Its translation is CASSRMAIQGVPNQPQHF.

This sequence joins TRBV19 and TRBJ2-7; TRBD1 aligns across 8 bases. V lost 3 bases and J lost 5; bases outside the gene matches: 6. Germline CDR1 reads LNHDA; CDR2 reads SQIVND (reference sequence). This CDR3 has 14 residues. CDR3 sequence reads: CASSIRTGRDEQYF. For the CDR3, the DNA is TGTGCCAGTAGTATTCGGACAGGGCGGGACGAGCAGTACTTC.

The chain links TRBV5-1 to TRBJ1-6; TRBD1 agrees at 8 bases. CDR1 and CDR2 (germline): SGHRS, YFSETQ. The CDR3 extends over 13 amino acids. The junction had 9 bases not matched to a gene; V was cut back by 9 bases and J by 10 bases. The CDR3 nucleotides read TGCGCCACCCGAGGGACAGGCGCCTCACCCCTCCACTTT. It is translated as CATRGTGASPLHF.

The chain employs TRBV6-1 and TRBJ1-5; D is uncertain. Trimming pared 1 base from V and 13 bases from J, leaving 11 bases between. Germline CDR1 reads MNHNS; CDR2 reads SASEGT. This CDR3 is built from 12 residues. The CDR3 sequence: CASSEEVGRQHF. Written as DNA, the CDR3 is TGTGCCAGCAGTGAAGAAGTTGGTAGGCAGCATTTT.